A selection of T cell receptor beta chains follows, all from one sample in a study of blood T cell repertoires in COVID-19. The table came from immunoSEQ multiplex PCR; TCRdb's copy has only in-frame clones and leaves some out. Of 290,000 or so clones in the sample, roughly 86% were seen once. Sequenced sample: PBMCs or T cells enriched from blood (not recorded which). Receptors were obtained from a woman aged 18-29 years who had recovered from COVID-19. CDR3s include the opening cysteine and the closing phenylalanine or tryptophan. A D gene is named only where the DNA matches it firmly.

d_call j_call v_call cdr3_aa
NA TRBJ1-1 TRBV5-1 CASSHGGASYTEAFF
TRBD2 TRBJ2-7 TRBV5-1 CASSNSGTYEQYF
NA TRBJ1-2 TRBV5-6 CASSRDRANYGYTF
NA TRBJ2-3 TRBV10-3 CAISAGGPGADTQYF
NA TRBJ2-3 TRBV18 CASSPGRDTQYF
TRBD1 TRBJ2-1 TRBV25-1 CASSEPEGGHNEQFF
NA TRBJ1-1 TRBV7-6 CASSLVVGVFDTEAFF
NA TRBJ2-7 TRBV6-5 CASRVGGKPYEQYF
TRBD1 TRBJ2-7 TRBV7-2 CASSLVGQEVYEQYF
TRBD1 TRBJ2-7 TRBV5-1 CASSLRTGVGNEQYF